A selection of T cell receptor beta chains follows, all from one sample in a study of long-term antiretroviral therapy in people with HIV. Data came from immunoSEQ multiplex PCR; TCRdb stores just in-frame clones and leaves some out. The repertoire holds 20,000 to 25,000 clones, with under 90% as singletons. The sequences come from unsorted PBMCs, collected 0.5 years before starting antiretroviral therapy. Source of these receptors: a man between 40 and 49 years old with HIV. The CDR3 runs from the conserved cysteine through the conserved F or W. The D gene is left open where the match is weak. Part of the rows lack a size; the others show once, few, many or a class for expanded clones.

v_call: TRBV19; clone_size: .; j_call: TRBJ2-6; d_call: TRBD1; cdr3_nt: TGTGCCAGTATCAATTTGACAGGGGGCGCATCGGGGGCCAACGTCCTGACTTTC; cdr3_aa: CASINLTGGASGANVLTF
v_call: TRBV11-3; clone_size: .; j_call: TRBJ2-1; d_call: .; cdr3_nt: TGTGCCAGCAGCTTAGAAGGAGGGGCAGGGTACAATGAGCAGTTCTTC; cdr3_aa: CASSLEGGAGYNEQFF
v_call: TRBV19; clone_size: once; j_call: TRBJ1-4; d_call: TRBD1; cdr3_nt: TGTGCCAGCCGGGACAGGGGGAGGACTAATGAAAAACTGTTTTTT; cdr3_aa: CASRDRGRTNEKLFF
v_call: TRBV2; clone_size: .; j_call: TRBJ1-5; d_call: .; cdr3_nt: TGTGCCAGCAGCGGTTTTGATGACCCCAATCAGCCCCAGCATTTT; cdr3_aa: CASSGFDDPNQPQHF
v_call: TRBV7-9; clone_size: once; j_call: TRBJ1-3; d_call: .; cdr3_nt: TGTGCCAGCAGCTACTCCGGGACCTCCAGGAACACCATATATTTT; cdr3_aa: CASSYSGTSRNTIYF
v_call: TRBV13; clone_size: .; j_call: TRBJ2-7; d_call: .; cdr3_nt: TGTGCCAGCAGCTCGGGGTTAACCTACGAGCAGTACTTC; cdr3_aa: CASSSGLTYEQYF
v_call: TRBV11-2; clone_size: .; j_call: TRBJ2-3; d_call: TRBD2; cdr3_nt: TGTGCCAGCAGCCCGTATAGCGGGGGGGGCGTCATGGATACGCAGTATTTT; cdr3_aa: CASSPYSGGGVMDTQYF
v_call: TRBV6-5; clone_size: .; j_call: TRBJ2-7; d_call: .; cdr3_nt: TGTGCCAGCAGTACAGGGCTAGCCTACGAGCAGTACTTC; cdr3_aa: CASSTGLAYEQYF
v_call: TRBV19; clone_size: .; j_call: TRBJ2-7; d_call: .; cdr3_nt: TGTGCCAGTAGTATTACAGGAGGGGAGCAGTACTTC; cdr3_aa: CASSITGGEQYF
v_call: TRBV5-6; clone_size: .; j_call: TRBJ2-5; d_call: .; cdr3_nt: TGTGCCAGCAGCGTAGACAGGAGGACTGAGACCCAGTACTTC; cdr3_aa: CASSVDRRTETQYF